This T cell receptor beta chain stems from a study of response to subunit inactivated influenza vaccine. TCRdb reprocessed the RT-PCR reads with MiXCR, giving one entry per CDR3 protein. The repertoire holds around 760,000 distinct CDR3 sequences, with approximately 15% as singletons. Germline CDR1 reads MNHEY; CDR2 reads SMNVEV (reference sequence). The CDR3 runs 18 residues. V was pared by 5 bases and J by 5 bases, with 28 bases between. This receptor was obtained from a man aged 45 to 65 who received an inactivated influenza vaccine. The sequencing here drew on PBMCs from blood, taken around 15 days before vaccination. The chain couples TRBV27 to TRBJ2-7, with D possibly TRBD1 on 6 matching bases. The CDR3 spells CASSKGGSGTALPHEQYF. The CDR3, as DNA: TGTGCCAGCAGTAAAGGGGGATCCGGGACCGCCCTGCCCCACGAGCAGTACTTC.